The clone carrying this T cell receptor (beta chain) occurred once. Germline V CDR1 and CDR2: LNHDA, SQIVND (reference sequence). This CDR3 has 14 amino acids. V was cut by 7 bases and J by 1 base, with 13 bases left in between. This sample was taken from a study of T cells in localized non-small cell lung cancer. Generated by immunoSEQ multiplex PCR, the TCRdb table keeps only in-frame clones and is missing some. The data show tens of thousands of clones, with roughly 91% seen just once and around 20% held by the top ten. This TCR came from a woman aged 35 to 75 with stage I squamous cell lung carcinoma. The starting material was peripheral blood, obtained before any cancer treatment. J is TRBJ1-1 and V is TRBV19, with D tentatively TRBD1 (6 bases). CDR3 protein: CASTWGLGNTEAFF. CDR3 DNA: TGTGCCAGTACGTGGGGGCTTGGGAACACTGAAGCTTTCTTT.